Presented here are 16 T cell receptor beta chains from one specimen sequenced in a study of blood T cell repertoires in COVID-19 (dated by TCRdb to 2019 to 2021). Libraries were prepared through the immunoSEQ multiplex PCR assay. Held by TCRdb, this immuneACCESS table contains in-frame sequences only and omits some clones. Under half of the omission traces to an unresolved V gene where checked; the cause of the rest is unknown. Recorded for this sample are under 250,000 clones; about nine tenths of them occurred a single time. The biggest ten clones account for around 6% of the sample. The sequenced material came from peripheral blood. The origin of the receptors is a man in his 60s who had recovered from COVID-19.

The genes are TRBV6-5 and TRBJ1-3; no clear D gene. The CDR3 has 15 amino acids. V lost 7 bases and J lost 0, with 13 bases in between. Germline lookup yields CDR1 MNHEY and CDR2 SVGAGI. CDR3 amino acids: CASTPSGASGNTIYF. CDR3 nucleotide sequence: TGTGCCAGCACCCCCTCCGGAGCCTCTGGAAACACCATATATTTT.

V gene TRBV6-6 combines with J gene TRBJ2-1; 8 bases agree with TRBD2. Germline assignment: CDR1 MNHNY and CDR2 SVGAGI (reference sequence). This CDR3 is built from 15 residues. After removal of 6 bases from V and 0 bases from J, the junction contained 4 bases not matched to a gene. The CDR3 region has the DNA TGTGCCAGCAGATTAGCGGGGTACTCCTACAATGAGCAGTTCTTC. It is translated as CASRLAGYSYNEQFF.

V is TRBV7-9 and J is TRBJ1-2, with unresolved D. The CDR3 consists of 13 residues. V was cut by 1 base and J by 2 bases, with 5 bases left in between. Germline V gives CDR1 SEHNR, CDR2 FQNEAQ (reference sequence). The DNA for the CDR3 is TGTGCCAGCAGCTTAGTTTTAAACTATGGCTACACCTTC. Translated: CASSLVLNYGYTF.

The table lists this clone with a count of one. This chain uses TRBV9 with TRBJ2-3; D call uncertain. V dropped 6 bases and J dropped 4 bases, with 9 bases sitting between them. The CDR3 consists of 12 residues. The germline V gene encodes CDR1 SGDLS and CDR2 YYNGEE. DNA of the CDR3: TGTGCCAGCACCACCCAGTCAGATACGCAGTATTTT. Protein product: CASTTQSDTQYF.

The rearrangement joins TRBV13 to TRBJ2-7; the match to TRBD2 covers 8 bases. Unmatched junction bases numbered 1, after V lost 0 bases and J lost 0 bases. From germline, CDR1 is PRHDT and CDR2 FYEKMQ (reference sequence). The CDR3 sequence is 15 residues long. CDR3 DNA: TGTGCCAGCAGCTTAGGACTAGCGGCCTCCTACGAGCAGTACTTC. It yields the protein CASSLGLAASYEQYF.

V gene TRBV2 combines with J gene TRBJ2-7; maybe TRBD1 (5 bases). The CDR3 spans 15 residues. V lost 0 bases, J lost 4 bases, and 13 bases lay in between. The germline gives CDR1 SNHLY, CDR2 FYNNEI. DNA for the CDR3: TGTGCCAGCAGTGAAGCGGTGACAGCTCCATACGAGCAGTACTTC. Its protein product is CASSEAVTAPYEQYF.

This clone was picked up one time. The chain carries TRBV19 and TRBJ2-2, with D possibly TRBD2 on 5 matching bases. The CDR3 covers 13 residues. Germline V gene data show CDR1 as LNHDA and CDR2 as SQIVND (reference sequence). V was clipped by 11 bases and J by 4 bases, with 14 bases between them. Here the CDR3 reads CACRRSGTGELFF. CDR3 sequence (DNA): TGTGCCTGCAGGAGGAGTGGCACCGGGGAGCTGTTTTTT.

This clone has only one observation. CDR3 region: CASRATLQPQHF. The CDR3 DNA follows: TGTGCCAGCAGGGCGACACTCCAGCCCCAGCATTTT. The chain has TRBV28 and TRBJ1-5; D is unresolved. The CDR3 loop spans 12 amino acids. Looked up from germline, CDR1 is MDHEN and CDR2 is SYDVKM. Trimming shortened V by 6 bases and J by 7 bases, and 10 bases separated the two germline ends.

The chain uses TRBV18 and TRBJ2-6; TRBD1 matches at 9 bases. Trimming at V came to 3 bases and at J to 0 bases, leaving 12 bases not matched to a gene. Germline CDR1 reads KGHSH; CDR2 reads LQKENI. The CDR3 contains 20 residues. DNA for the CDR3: TGTGCCAGCTCACCCACACAGGGGGCCAAAGTCCTCTCTGGGGCCAACGTCCTGACTTTC. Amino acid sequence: CASSPTQGAKVLSGANVLTF.

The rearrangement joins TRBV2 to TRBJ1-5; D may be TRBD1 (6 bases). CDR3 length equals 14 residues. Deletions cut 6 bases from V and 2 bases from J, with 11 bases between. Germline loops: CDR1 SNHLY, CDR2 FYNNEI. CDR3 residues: CASSQDSRNQPQHF. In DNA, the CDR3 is TGTGCCAGCAGCCAGGACAGCCGCAATCAGCCCCAGCATTTT.

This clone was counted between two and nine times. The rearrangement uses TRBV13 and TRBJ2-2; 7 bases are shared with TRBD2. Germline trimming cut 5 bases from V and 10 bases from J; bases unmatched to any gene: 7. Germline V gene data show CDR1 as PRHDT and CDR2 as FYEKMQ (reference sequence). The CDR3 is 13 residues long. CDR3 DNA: TGTGCCAGCAGCCCGCGGGAGTCGGAGGAGCTGTTTTTT. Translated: CASSPRESEELFF.

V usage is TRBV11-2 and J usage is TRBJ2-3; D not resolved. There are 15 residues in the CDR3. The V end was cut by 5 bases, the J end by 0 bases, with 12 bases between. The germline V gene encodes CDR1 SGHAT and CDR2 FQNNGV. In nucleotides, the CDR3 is TGTGCCAGCAGCCTCGCGGTGATCAGCACAGATACGCAGTATTTT. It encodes CASSLAVISTDTQYF.

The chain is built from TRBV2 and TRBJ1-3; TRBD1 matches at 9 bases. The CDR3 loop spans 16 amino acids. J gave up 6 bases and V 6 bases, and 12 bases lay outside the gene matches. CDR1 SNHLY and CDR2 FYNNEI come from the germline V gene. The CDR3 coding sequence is TGTGCCAGCAGACCCGGACAGGGGAAAATAGAAAACACCATATATTTT. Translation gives CASRPGQGKIENTIYF.

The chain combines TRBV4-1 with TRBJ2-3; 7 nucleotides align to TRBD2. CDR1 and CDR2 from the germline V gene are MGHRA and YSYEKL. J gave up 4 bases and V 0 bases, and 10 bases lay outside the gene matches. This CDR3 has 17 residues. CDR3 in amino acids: CASSQDRGVAVADTQYF. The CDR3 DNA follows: TGCGCCAGCAGCCAAGATCGGGGGGTAGCGGTGGCAGATACGCAGTATTTT.

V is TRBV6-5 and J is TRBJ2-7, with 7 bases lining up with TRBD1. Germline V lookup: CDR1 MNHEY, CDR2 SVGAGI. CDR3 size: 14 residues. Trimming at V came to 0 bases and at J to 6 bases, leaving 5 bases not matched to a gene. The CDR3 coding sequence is TGTGCCAGCAGTTACTCGCACAGGGGTCGCGAGCAGTACTTC. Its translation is CASSYSHRGREQYF.

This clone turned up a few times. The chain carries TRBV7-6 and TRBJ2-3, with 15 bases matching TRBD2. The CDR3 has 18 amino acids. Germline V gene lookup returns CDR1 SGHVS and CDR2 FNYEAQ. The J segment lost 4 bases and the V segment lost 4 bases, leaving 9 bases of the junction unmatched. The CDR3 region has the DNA TGTGCCAGCAGCTCGGGACTAGCGGGGGGCACGGGAGCAGATACGCAGTATTTT. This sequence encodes CASSSGLAGGTGADTQYF. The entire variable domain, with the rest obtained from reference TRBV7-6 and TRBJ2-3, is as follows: GAGVSQSPRYKVTKRGQDVALRCDPISGHVSLYWYRQALGQGPEFLTYFNYEAQQDKSGLPNDRFSAERPEGSISTLTIQRTEQRDSAMYRCASSSGLAGGTGADTQYFGPGTRLTVL.